These 7 T cell receptor beta chains came from one sample sequenced in a study of cytomegalovirus exposure and HLA in healthy donors. TCRdb keeps only in-frame clones here, not all; method: immunoSEQ multiplex PCR. The data show about 130,000 clones, 88% seen once. The sequenced sample consisted of PBMCs. The receptors derive from a man between 25 and 39 years old in good health and CMV-seronegative.

The V gene is TRBV7-9, the J gene TRBJ2-1, with D uncertain. The CDR3 has 10 amino acids. Trimming took off 3 bases at V and 12 bases at J, with 6 bases between the two ends. Germline V CDR1 and CDR2: SEHNR, FQNEAQ (reference sequence). Here the CDR3 DNA reads TGTGCCAGCAGCTTCCTCCCGCAGTTCTTC. Translation: CASSFLPQFF.

The chain uses TRBV6-5 and TRBJ2-7; D remains unclear. The CDR3 consists of 16 residues. V lost 0 bases, J lost 6 bases, and 18 bases lay in between. CDR1 and CDR2 (germline): MNHEY, SVGAGI. In DNA, the CDR3 is TGTGCCAGCAGTTACTCGGAATCGGTTGTTGGCGGCGAGCAGTACTTC. Encoded protein: CASSYSESVVGGEQYF.

This clone was seen only a few times. This chain connects TRBV6-4 to TRBJ2-1; D is perhaps TRBD2 (6 bases). CDR1 is MRHNA and CDR2 is SNTAGT in the germline V gene. The CDR3 runs to 13 residues. The germline V and J ends were trimmed by 6 bases and 8 bases, with 14 bases remaining between them. The CDR3 reads CASSLGGIDEQFF. The CDR3 region has the DNA TGTGCCAGCAGCCTGGGGGGAATCGATGAGCAGTTCTTC.

This sequence joins TRBV5-1 and TRBJ1-2, with D perhaps matching TRBD1 (6 bases). Germline CDR1 is SGHRS and CDR2 is YFSETQ. V lost 4 bases, J lost 0 bases, and 16 bases lay in between. There are 16 residues in the CDR3. CDR3 region: CASSRSRQATNYGYTF. DNA of the CDR3: TGCGCCAGCAGCAGAAGTAGACAGGCTACTAACTATGGCTACACCTTC.

CDR3 residues: CASAPLAATYNEQFF. The CDR3 DNA reads as TGTGCCAGCGCGCCTTTAGCGGCCACCTACAATGAGCAGTTCTTC. This rearrangement joins TRBV18 to TRBJ2-1; TRBD2 is a possible D gene (6 bases). This CDR3 region has 15 residues. Germline CDR1 is KGHSH and CDR2 is LQKENI. Trimming removed 8 bases at V and 2 bases at J, with 16 bases between.

This clone was counted a single time. The chain uses TRBV27 and TRBJ2-1; D perhaps matches TRBD2 (5 bases). V was cut by 9 bases and J by 1 base, with 22 bases left in between. This CDR3 has 17 residues. The germline CDR1 and CDR2 sequences are MNHEY and SMNVEV (reference sequence). CDR3 protein: CASSHQAASFSYNEQFF. CDR3 DNA sequence: TGTGCCAGTTCCCACCAAGCGGCTAGCTTTTCCTACAATGAGCAGTTCTTC.

This chain uses TRBV30 with TRBJ1-3; tentatively, D is TRBD1 (5 bases). CDR3 length equals 11 residues. The germline V gene has CDR1 GTSNPN and CDR2 SVGIG (reference sequence). The V gene lost 5 bases and the J gene lost 5 bases, with 7 bases spanning the gap. CDR3 residues: CAWADRNTIYF. CDR3 bases: TGTGCCTGGGCGGACAGAAACACCATATATTTT. Using reference TRBV30 and TRBJ1-3 for the parts outside the CDR3, the full variable domain is SQTIHQWPATLVQPVGSPLSLECTVEGTSNPNLYWYRQAAGRGLQLLFYSVGIGQISSEVPQNLSASRPQDRQFILSSKKLLLSDSGFYLCAWADRNTIYFGEGSWLTVV.